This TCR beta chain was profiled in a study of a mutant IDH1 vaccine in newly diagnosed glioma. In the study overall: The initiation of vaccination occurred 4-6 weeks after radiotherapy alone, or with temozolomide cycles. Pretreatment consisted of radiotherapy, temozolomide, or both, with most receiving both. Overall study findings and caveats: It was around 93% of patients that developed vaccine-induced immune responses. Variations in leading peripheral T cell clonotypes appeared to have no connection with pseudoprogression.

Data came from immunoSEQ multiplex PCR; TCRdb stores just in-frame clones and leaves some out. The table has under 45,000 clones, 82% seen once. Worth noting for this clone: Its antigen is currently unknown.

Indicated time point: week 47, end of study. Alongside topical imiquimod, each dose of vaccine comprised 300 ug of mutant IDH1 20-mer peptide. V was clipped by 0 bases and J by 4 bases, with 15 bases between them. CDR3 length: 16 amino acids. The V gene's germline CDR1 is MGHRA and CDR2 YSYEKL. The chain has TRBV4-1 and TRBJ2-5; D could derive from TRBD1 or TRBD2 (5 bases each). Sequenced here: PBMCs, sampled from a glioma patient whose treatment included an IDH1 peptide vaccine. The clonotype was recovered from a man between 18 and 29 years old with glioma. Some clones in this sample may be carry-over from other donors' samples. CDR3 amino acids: CASSQDGTTLGETQYF. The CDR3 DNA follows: TGCGCCAGCAGCCAAGATGGGACGACCCTGGGAGAGACCCAGTACTTC.